Presented here are 26 T cell receptor beta chains from one specimen sequenced in a study of T cell responses to AZD1222 COVID-19 vaccine. Sequencing was performed with immunoSEQ multiplex PCR; in TCRdb, only in-frame clones are kept and a portion is missing. This sample has over 100,000 clones, with 85% to 90% found just once. This sample comprised peripheral blood, obtained on day 0 of AZD1222 vaccination. The source is an adult in good health.

The chain couples TRBV7-8 to TRBJ2-7; 11 bases are shared with TRBD2. CDR3 size: 18 residues. Germline CDR1 and CDR2: SGHVS and FQNEAQ. V lost 1 base, J lost 4 bases, and 12 bases stayed unmatched. The CDR3 sequence is CASSLDSAVAGGLYEQYF. The CDR3 DNA follows: TGTGCCAGCAGCTTAGATTCGGCGGTAGCGGGAGGGCTTTACGAGCAGTACTTC.

The rearrangement links TRBV27 to TRBJ2-3, with 7 bases that match TRBD2. V dropped 6 bases and J dropped 2; count of bases not matched to a gene: 5. Germline V gene data show CDR1 as MNHEY and CDR2 as SMNVEV (reference sequence). The CDR3 extends over 14 amino acids. The CDR3 bases are TGTGCCAGCAGCCTTCGACTAGCCACAGATACGCAGTATTTT. Translation: CASSLRLATDTQYF.

The V call is TRBV28, the J call TRBJ2-6, with D uncertain. Trimming stripped 9 bases from V and 4 bases from J, with 13 bases between. Germline CDR1 reads MDHEN; CDR2 reads SYDVKM. The CDR3 contains 14 residues. CDR3 amino acids: CASTLTTGANVLTF. For the CDR3, the DNA is TGTGCCAGTACCCTTACCACCGGGGCCAACGTCCTGACTTTC.

V is TRBV3-1 (or the pseudogene TRBV3-2) and J is TRBJ1-1; possible D gene TRBD1, 5 bases. V shed 4 bases and J shed 5 bases, with 14 bases lying between them. From germline, CDR1 is LGHDT and CDR2 YNNKEL (reference sequence). This CDR3 is 14 amino acids long. CDR3 DNA: TGTGCCAGCAGCCGGGGCTGGGTGGATACTGAAGCTTTCTTT. Its translation is CASSRGWVDTEAFF.

V gene TRBV19 combines with J gene TRBJ1-4; D is perhaps TRBD1 (5 bases). The CDR3 covers 14 residues. CDR1 is LNHDA and CDR2 is SQIVND in the germline V gene (reference sequence). V was pared by 3 bases and J by 8 bases, with 13 bases between. This CDR3 is CASSIPGVGEKLFF. In DNA form, the CDR3 reads TGTGCCAGTAGTATTCCGGGGGTTGGCGAAAAACTGTTTTTT.

About this clone itself: One junction end does not reproduce the germline sequence, and a read error may be involved. This chain uses TRBV6-2 or TRBV6-3 with TRBJ2-7, with unresolved D. The CDR3 is 11 amino acids. Germline CDR1 MNHEY, CDR2 SVGEGT. CDR3 sequence: CASSNSYEQYF. CDR3 bases: TGTGCCAGCAGTAACTCCTACGAGCAGTACTTC.

The chain links TRBV19 to TRBJ1-4; D may be TRBD1 (5 bases). The CDR3 is 17 amino acids. V lost 1 base and J 4 bases, leaving 16 bases between the germline ends. Germline CDR1 reads LNHDA; CDR2 reads SQIVND (reference sequence). This CDR3 is CASSIGKGIGGNEKLFF. The CDR3 bases are TGTGCCAGTAGTATAGGGAAGGGGATCGGCGGTAATGAAAAACTGTTTTTT.

The rearrangement uses TRBV11-2 and TRBJ2-3; no clear D. The CDR3 has 13 residues. Germline V gives CDR1 SGHAT, CDR2 FQNNGV. V lost 5 bases to trimming and J lost 1 base, with 7 bases between them. The CDR3 region is CASSLTGTDTQYF. The CDR3 DNA reads TGTGCCAGCAGCCTAACAGGCACAGATACGCAGTATTTT.

J is TRBJ1-4 and V is TRBV28; 7 nucleotides align to TRBD1. J was trimmed by 7 bases and V by 3 bases; bases with no gene match: 11. Germline V gives CDR1 MDHEN, CDR2 SYDVKM. The CDR3 consists of 16 residues. CDR3 DNA sequence: TGTGCCAGCAGTTTCCTTGACAGGGTCGTAGGTGAAAAACTGTTTTTT. As protein: CASSFLDRVVGEKLFF. Drawing the rest from reference TRBV28 and TRBJ1-4, the complete variable domain is DVKVTQSSRYLVKRTGEKVFLECVQDMDHENMFWYRQDPGLGLRLIYFSYDVKMKEKGDIPEGYSVSREKKERFSLILESASTNQTSMYLCASSFLDRVVGEKLFFGSGTQLSVL.

The rearrangement joins TRBV7-9 to TRBJ2-3, with a weak D call TRBD1 (5 bases). The CDR3 has 16 residues. From germline, CDR1 is SEHNR and CDR2 FQNEAQ (reference sequence). V was trimmed by 0 bases and J by 0 bases, leaving 10 bases between them. CDR3 bases: TGTGCCAGCAGCTTAGCGGTACAGGTTAGCACAGATACGCAGTATTTT. Its translation is CASSLAVQVSTDTQYF.

As to this clone: The DNA is left out, because the CDR3 cannot be placed on it with certainty; the CDR3 is given as TCRdb lists it. The CDR3: CASSSSANQPQHF. This chain connects TRBV6-5 to TRBJ1-5. The CDR3 has 13 residues if both end residues are counted. The germline gives CDR1 MNHEY, CDR2 SVGAGI.

This chain connects TRBV6-5 to TRBJ1-1, with D perhaps TRBD1 (5 bases). The length of the CDR3 is 13 residues. Trimming left V 5 bases short and J 7 bases short, with 14 bases between. Germline values: CDR1 MNHEY, CDR2 SVGAGI. The CDR3 sequence: CASSPPQGGEAFF. The CDR3 nucleotides read TGTGCCAGCAGTCCACCCCAGGGAGGTGAAGCTTTCTTT.

The chain recombines TRBV12-3 or TRBV12-4 with TRBJ2-3; the D is unclear. The CDR3 spans 12 residues. V was trimmed by 5 bases and J by 6 bases, leaving 9 bases between them. The CDR3 protein is CASSPFGDTQYF. The CDR3 DNA sequence: TGTGCCAGCAGTCCATTCGGGGATACGCAGTATTTT.

The chain combines TRBV16 with TRBJ1-2; D not resolved. The V gene's germline CDR1 is KGHSY and CDR2 FQNENV. There are 16 residues in the CDR3. Trimming cost V 4 bases and J 1 base, with 16 bases left between them. The DNA of the CDR3 is TGTGCCAGCAGCCCCTTGATCAATGGATATAACTATGGCTACACCTTC. Translation: CASSPLINGYNYGYTF.

The chain couples TRBV19 to TRBJ2-1; 11 positions match TRBD2. The CDR3 totals 15 residues. Germline V gene sequence: CDR1 LNHDA, CDR2 SQIVND (reference sequence). With V trimmed by 6 bases and J by 10 bases, 11 bases remained unmatched. The CDR3: CASSLTGTSGGEQFF. The CDR3 coding sequence is TGTGCCAGTAGCTTAACCGGGACTAGCGGTGGAGAGCAGTTCTTC.

This chain connects TRBV11-1 to TRBJ2-7; D is perhaps TRBD1 (6 bases). Germline V lookup: CDR1 SGHAT, CDR2 FQDESV (reference sequence). CDR3 length: 13 residues. Trimming took off 3 bases at V and 3 bases at J, with 9 bases between the two ends. DNA for the CDR3: TGTGCCAGCAGCTTTATCAGGGGCTACGAGCAGTACTTC. It encodes CASSFIRGYEQYF.

This sequence joins TRBV7-2 and TRBJ1-2, with 10 bases identical to TRBD1. The ends lost 3 bases at V and 6 bases at J; junction bases unmatched: 7. The CDR3 covers 15 residues. Germline V gene lookup returns CDR1 SGHTA and CDR2 FQGNSA. The DNA of the CDR3 is TGTGCCAGCAGCTTCTTCCGGACAGGGGGGAATGGCTACACCTTC. Protein product: CASSFFRTGGNGYTF. Full variable domain (missing parts from reference TRBV7-2 and TRBJ1-2): GAGVSQSPSNKVTEKGKDVELRCDPISGHTALYWYRQSLGQGLEFLIYFQGNSAPDKSGLPSDRFSAERTGGSVSTLTIQRTQQEDSAVYLCASSFFRTGGNGYTFGSGTRLTVV.

This clone was counted once. The rearrangement links TRBV6-5 to TRBJ1-5; D perhaps matches TRBD1 (6 bases). CDR3 length: 15 amino acids. Trimming stripped 2 bases from V and 0 bases from J, with 8 bases between. The germline gives CDR1 MNHEY, CDR2 SVGAGI. CDR3 nucleotides: TGTGCCAGCAGTTACCGGGACATTAGCAATCAGCCCCAGCATTTT. Protein: CASSYRDISNQPQHF.

The chain couples TRBV10-3 to TRBJ1-2, with 9 bases matching TRBD1. V shed 3 bases, J shed 5 bases, and the junction held 4 bases outside the gene matches. Looked up from germline, CDR1 is ENHRY and CDR2 is SYGVKD. The CDR3 contains 14 residues. CDR3 sequence reads: CAISDGTGRYGYTF. In DNA, the CDR3 is TGTGCCATCAGTGACGGGACAGGGAGGTATGGCTACACCTTC.

J is TRBJ1-1 and V is TRBV7-2; D ambiguous. Germline V gene sequence: CDR1 SGHTA, CDR2 FQGNSA. This CDR3 has 14 amino acids. V lost 1 base and J lost 1, with 7 bases in between. CDR3 amino acids: CASSLVSENTEAFF. CDR3 nucleotides: TGTGCCAGCAGCTTAGTCTCAGAGAACACTGAAGCTTTCTTT.

The chain is built from TRBV5-1 and TRBJ1-5; a weak D match, TRBD1 (5 bases). This CDR3 is 15 amino acids long. Trimming removed 3 bases from V and 6 bases from J, with 16 bases in between. CDR1 SGHRS and CDR2 YFSETQ come from the germline V gene. The CDR3 DNA follows: TGCGCCAGCAGCTGGGACGGGGAGGGTAGTCAGCCCCAGCATTTT. Amino acid sequence: CASSWDGEGSQPQHF.

This rearrangement joins TRBV4-3 to TRBJ1-6; D remains ambiguous. Trimming pared 0 bases from V and 3 bases from J, leaving 9 bases between. The CDR3 spans 16 residues. Germline lookup yields CDR1 LGHNA and CDR2 YSLEER. DNA for the CDR3: TGCGCCAGCAGCCAAGAAGTGACACTCTATAATTCACCCCTCCACTTT. Encoded protein: CASSQEVTLYNSPLHF.

This CDR3 is CASSFSGRSQETQYF. Here the CDR3 DNA reads TGTGCCAGCAGTTTTAGCGGGAGGTCCCAAGAGACCCAGTACTTC. V gene TRBV27 combines with J gene TRBJ2-5; 10 bases align to TRBD2. J gave up 1 base and V 3 bases, and 2 bases lay outside the gene matches. Germline V gene data show CDR1 as MNHEY and CDR2 as SMNVEV (reference sequence). This CDR3 spans 15 amino acids.

The table lists this clone with a count of one. The CDR3 is CASRNKGLAGGSYNEQFF. Here the CDR3 DNA reads TGTGCCAGCAGAAATAAGGGACTAGCGGGAGGCTCCTACAATGAGCAGTTCTTC. V and J are TRBV27 and TRBJ2-1; TRBD2 matches 15 bases. J lost 0 bases, V lost 6 bases, and 6 bases had no gene match. The CDR3 is 18 amino acids. From germline, CDR1 is MNHEY and CDR2 SMNVEV (reference sequence).

The chain has TRBV3-1 (or the pseudogene TRBV3-2) and TRBJ1-1; no clear D gene. This CDR3 contains 14 residues. The V and J ends lost 2 bases and 1 base respectively, with 8 bases between them. CDR1 and CDR2 (germline): LGHDT, YNNKEL (reference sequence). CDR3 amino acids: CASSQQATNTEAFF. The CDR3 DNA sequence: TGTGCCAGCAGCCAACAGGCGACGAACACTGAAGCTTTCTTT.

This chain connects TRBV2 to TRBJ1-1, with D hard to call. This CDR3 contains 13 residues. Germline V lookup: CDR1 SNHLY, CDR2 FYNNEI. Trimming removed 7 bases from V and 0 bases from J, with 9 bases in between. The CDR3 DNA reads TGTGCCAGCAAATTTGGGGTGAACACTGAAGCTTTCTTT. Protein sequence: CASKFGVNTEAFF.